These T cell receptor beta chains were read from a single sample in a study of graft-versus-host responses after intestinal transplantation. Their antigen targets remain unknown. TCRdb's table, derived via immunoSEQ multiplex PCR, lists solely in-frame clones and lacks some. The sample has about 88,000 clones, under 95% seen once. The material was unstimulated CD4+ T cells sorted from spleen or lymph node cells, obtained before transplant. The receptors originated from a human donor who was the organ donor for an intestinal transplant. The CDR3 runs from the conserved cysteine through the conserved F or W. The D gene is left open where the match is weak. Clone size appears in some rows only: once, few, many, or a class for an expanded clone.

v_call	d_call	clone_size	j_call	cdr3_aa	cdr3_nt
TRBV30	.	.	TRBJ1-2	CAPGEGFTTMGYTF	TGTGCCCCCGGGGAGGGGTTTACTACTATGGGCTACACCTTC
TRBV30	.	.	TRBJ2-2	CAWSAIRAGRPNTGELFF	TGTGCCTGGAGTGCGATCAGGGCCGGCAGGCCTAACACCGGGGAGCTGTTTTTT
TRBV29-1	TRBD1	.	TRBJ1-2	CSVPTGTNYGYTF	TGCAGCGTTCCGACAGGGACTAACTATGGCTACACCTTC
TRBV5-1	.	.	TRBJ1-4	CASTTSGGHEKLFF	TGCGCCAGCACCACCTCGGGGGGCCATGAAAAACTGTTTTTT
TRBV12-5	.	.	TRBJ1-5	CASGLVLGGGGNQPQHF	TGTGCTAGTGGTTTGGTACTCGGGGGGGGTGGCAATCAGCCCCAGCATTTT
TRBV7-9	TRBD2	.	TRBJ2-3	CASSSGTSGDTQYF	TGTGCCAGCAGCTCTGGGACTAGCGGAGATACGCAGTATTTT
TRBV5-4	.	.	TRBJ2-5	CASSTQTGNQETQYF	TGTGCCAGCAGCACCCAAACAGGGAACCAAGAGACCCAGTACTTC
TRBV6-1	.	.	TRBJ2-5	CASSDSLGLETQYF	TGTGCCAGCAGTGATTCCCTCGGTTTGGAGACCCAGTACTTC
TRBV18	TRBD2	.	TRBJ2-7	CASSPAGGGSSVYEQYF	TGTGCCAGCTCACCAGCGGGCGGGGGATCCAGCGTTTACGAGCAGTACTTC
TRBV2	TRBD2	.	TRBJ2-7	CASSGTRAYEQYF	TGTGCCAGCAGTGGGACTAGAGCCTACGAGCAGTACTTC
TRBV4-2	.	.	TRBJ1-1	CASSQVSSATATEAFF	TGTGCCAGCAGCCAAGTGTCTTCGGCGACAGCCACTGAAGCTTTCTTT
TRBV6-1	TRBD2	.	TRBJ2-7	CASSRLAGAYEQYF	TGTGCCAGCAGTCGACTAGCGGGTGCCTACGAGCAGTACTTC
TRBV5-4	TRBD1	.	TRBJ2-5	CASSRDRAETQYF	TGTGCCAGCAGTCGAGACAGGGCAGAGACCCAGTACTTC
TRBV28	TRBD1	.	TRBJ1-1	CASSSYRGFTEAFF	TGTGCCAGCAGTTCATACAGGGGATTCACTGAAGCTTTCTTT
TRBV6-5	.	.	TRBJ1-2	CASSYFGNYGYTF	TGTGCCAGCAGTTACTTCGGGAACTATGGCTACACCTTC
TRBV5-1	.	.	TRBJ1-4	CASSLGGEKLFF	TGCGCCAGCAGCTTGGGAGGCGAAAAACTGTTTTTT
TRBV19	TRBD1	.	TRBJ1-1	CASNRGGPLNTEAFF	TGTGCCAGTAATCGAGGGGGCCCCCTGAACACTGAAGCTTTCTTT
TRBV18	TRBD2	.	TRBJ2-5	CASSPLTSGGKETQYF	TGTGCCAGCTCACCACTCACTAGCGGGGGTAAAGAGACCCAGTACTTC
TRBV27	.	few	TRBJ2-3	CASSLGGEYTDTQYF	TGTGCCAGCAGTTTAGGCGGGGAGTACACAGATACGCAGTATTTT
TRBV7-3	TRBD2	.	TRBJ2-7	CASSLGLAAIYEQYF	TGTGCCAGCAGCTTGGGACTAGCGGCAATCTACGAGCAGTACTTC
TRBV18	.	.	TRBJ2-5	CASSPTRTRAQETQYF	TGTGCCAGCTCACCGACCCGGACCAGGGCCCAAGAGACCCAGTACTTC
TRBV28	.	.	TRBJ2-5	CASSLYSRFAYQETQYF	TGTGCCAGCAGTTTATACTCAAGATTCGCGTACCAAGAGACCCAGTACTTC
TRBV5-1	TRBD1	once	TRBJ1-1	CASSSGRDRGWNTEAFF	TGCGCCAGCAGCTCCGGCCGGGACAGGGGTTGGAACACTGAAGCTTTCTTT
TRBV2	.	.	TRBJ2-1	CASSEGLGAAYNEQFF	TGTGCCAGCAGTGAAGGTTTGGGAGCCGCCTACAATGAGCAGTTCTTC
TRBV6-5	TRBD1	.	TRBJ1-1	CASSDRGNTEAFF	TGTGCCAGCAGCGACAGGGGAAACACTGAAGCTTTCTTT
TRBV4-1	.	.	TRBJ2-1	CASSQPPQDRNNEQFF	TGCGCCAGCAGCCAACCACCCCAGGACAGAAACAATGAGCAGTTCTTC
TRBV7-9	TRBD1	.	TRBJ2-5	CASSKDRVYQETQYF	TGTGCCAGCAGCAAAGACAGGGTTTACCAAGAGACCCAGTACTTC
TRBV10-3	.	.	TRBJ2-3	CAISESTGTKNTDTQYF	TGTGCCATCAGTGAGTCTACCGGGACAAAAAACACAGATACGCAGTATTTT
TRBV11-2	TRBD1	.	TRBJ2-1	CASSLGPNRDRGREQFF	TGTGCCAGCAGTTTAGGCCCAAACCGGGACAGGGGTCGTGAGCAGTTCTTC
TRBV6-5	.	.	TRBJ2-7	CASSYLSGTKAYEQYF	TGTGCCAGCAGTTACTTGAGCGGGACAAAGGCCTACGAGCAGTACTTC
TRBV9	TRBD1	.	TRBJ2-3	CASSVGTGEWNTQYF	TGTGCCAGCAGCGTCGGGACAGGGGAGTGGAATACGCAGTATTTT
TRBV6-1	.	.	TRBJ1-2	CASTPRPHDGYTF	TGTGCCAGCACACCCAGGCCCCATGATGGCTACACCTTC
TRBV5-1	.	.	TRBJ1-2	CASTPPSQSIYTF	TGCGCCAGCACCCCTCCCTCTCAGTCGATCTACACCTTC
TRBV27	.	.	TRBJ1-2	CASSLSPTVPNYGYTF	TGTGCCAGCAGTTTATCGCCTACGGTTCCTAACTATGGCTACACCTTC
TRBV6-6	TRBD2	.	TRBJ2-3	CASRRAGGTDTQYF	TGTGCCAGCAGAAGAGCGGGGGGAACAGATACGCAGTATTTT
TRBV14	TRBD1	once	TRBJ2-7	CASSPNAGQVYYEQYF	TGTGCCAGCAGCCCTAACGCGGGACAGGTTTACTACGAGCAGTACTTC
TRBV30	TRBD2	.	TRBJ2-2	CAWSRGGPHTGELFF	TGTGCCTGGAGTCGGGGGGGCCCCCACACCGGGGAGCTGTTTTTT
TRBV11-3	.	.	TRBJ2-7	CASSLDSQGPYEQYF	TGTGCCAGCAGCTTAGATTCACAGGGTCCCTACGAGCAGTACTTC